This T cell receptor (beta chain) originates from a study of T-cell reconstitution after alpha-beta-depleted transplantation in children. In this sample, this clonotype turned up many times. The library targeted TCRbeta and was prepared with unique molecular identifiers. One entry per CDR3 protein, called by TCRdb with MiXCR from the PCR reads. The sample lists around 500,000 distinct CDR3 sequences, 20% to 25% occurring once. CDR3 length: 14 residues. V was shortened by 3 bases and J by 0 bases, with 6 bases between the two germline ends. From germline, CDR1 is DFQATT and CDR2 SNEGSKA (reference sequence).

The rearrangement uses TRBV20-1 and TRBJ2-6; D not certain. Sequences were derived from PBMCs, mostly from graft donor cells, sampled 360 days after TCRalphabeta/CD19-depleted stem cell transplant. The TCR comes from a boy younger than two who had a stem cell transplant for acute myeloid leukemia, so the T cells may come from the graft donor. CDR3 protein: CSARRISGANVLTF. The CDR3 DNA reads TGCAGTGCTAGGAGGATCTCTGGGGCCAACGTCCTGACTTTC.